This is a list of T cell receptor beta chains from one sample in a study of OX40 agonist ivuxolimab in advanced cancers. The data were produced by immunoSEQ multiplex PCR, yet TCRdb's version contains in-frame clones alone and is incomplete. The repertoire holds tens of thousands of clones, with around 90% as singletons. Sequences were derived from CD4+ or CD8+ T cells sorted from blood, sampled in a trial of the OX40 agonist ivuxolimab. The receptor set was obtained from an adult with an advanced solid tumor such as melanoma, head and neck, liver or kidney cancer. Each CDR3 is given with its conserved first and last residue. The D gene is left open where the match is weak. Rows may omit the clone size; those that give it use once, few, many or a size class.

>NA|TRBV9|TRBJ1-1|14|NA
CASSVAGIGTEAFF
TGTGCCAGCAGCGTAGCAGGGATTGGCACTGAAGCTTTCTTT
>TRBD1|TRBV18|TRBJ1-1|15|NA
CASSPIGQGGTEAFF
TGTGCCAGCTCACCTATAGGACAGGGGGGCACTGAAGCTTTCTTT
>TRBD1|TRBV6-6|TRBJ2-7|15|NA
CASSYSGDRGYEQYF
TGTGCCAGCAGTTACTCAGGGGACAGGGGTTACGAGCAGTACTTC
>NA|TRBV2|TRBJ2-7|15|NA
CASSVDPGLGYEQYF
TGTGCCAGCAGTGTGGATCCGGGCCTAGGATACGAGCAGTACTTC
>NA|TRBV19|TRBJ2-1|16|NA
CASSIERQAQGNEQFF
TGTGCCAGTAGTATAGAGAGACAAGCCCAGGGAAATGAGCAGTTCTTC
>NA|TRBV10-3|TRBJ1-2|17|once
CAISESGGRGSNYGYTF
TGTGCCATCAGTGAGTCGGGGGGCAGGGGAAGCAACTATGGCTACACCTTC
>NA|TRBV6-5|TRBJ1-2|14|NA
CASRQAGKEYGYTF
TGTGCCTCCCGACAGGCAGGGAAAGAGTATGGCTACACCTTC
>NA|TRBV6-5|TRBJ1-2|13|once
CASSGGGPYGYTF
TGTGCCAGCAGTGGGGGGGGCCCCTATGGCTACACCTTC
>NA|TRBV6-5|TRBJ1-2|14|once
CASSYSDRTGGYTF
TGTGCCAGCAGTTACTCCGACAGGACCGGAGGCTACACCTTC
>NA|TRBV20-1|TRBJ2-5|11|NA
CSALDQETQYF
TGCAGTGCTTTGGACCAAGAGACCCAGTACTTC
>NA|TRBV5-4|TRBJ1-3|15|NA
CASSSLGGRGNTIYF
TGTGCCAGCAGCTCATTGGGGGGGCGAGGAAACACCATATATTTT
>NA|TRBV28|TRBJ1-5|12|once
CASSSLGGAQHF
TGTGCCAGCAGTAGTCTAGGGGGGGCCCAGCATTTT
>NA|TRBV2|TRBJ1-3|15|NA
CASSDQGTSGNTIYF
TGTGCCAGCAGTGACCAGGGCACCTCTGGAAACACCATATATTTT
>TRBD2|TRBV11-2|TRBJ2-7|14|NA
CASSGTSGSTEQYF
TGTGCCAGCAGCGGGACTAGCGGGAGTACCGAGCAGTACTTC
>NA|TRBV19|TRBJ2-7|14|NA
CASSIRTAAYEQYF
TGTGCCAGTAGTATCCGGACAGCAGCCTACGAGCAGTACTTC
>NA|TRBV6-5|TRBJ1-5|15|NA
CASSYSFGSNQPQHF
TGTGCCAGCAGTTACTCTTTCGGTAGCAATCAGCCCCAGCATTTT
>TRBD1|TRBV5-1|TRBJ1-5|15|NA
CASSLDDRGNQPQHF
TGCGCCAGCAGCTTAGACGACAGGGGCAATCAGCCCCAGCATTTT
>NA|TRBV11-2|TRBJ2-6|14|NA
CASTRGSGANVLTF
TGTGCCAGCACCCGGGGGTCTGGGGCCAACGTCCTGACTTTC
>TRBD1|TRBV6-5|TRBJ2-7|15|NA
CASSYSTGGGYEQYF
TGTGCCAGCAGTTACTCGACAGGGGGAGGCTACGAGCAGTACTTC
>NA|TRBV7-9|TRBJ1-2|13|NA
CASSQQANYGYTF
TGTGCCAGCAGCCAACAGGCAAACTATGGCTACACCTTC
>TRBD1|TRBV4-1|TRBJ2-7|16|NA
CASSQPGTGVALEQYF
TGCGCCAGCAGCCAACCTGGGACAGGGGTTGCCCTCGAGCAGTACTTC
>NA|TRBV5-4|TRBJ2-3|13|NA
CASSIERGDTQYF
TGTGCCAGCAGCATCGAAAGGGGAGATACGCAGTATTTT
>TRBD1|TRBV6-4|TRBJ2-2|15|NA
CASSASGQVSGELFF
TGTGCCAGCAGTGCCTCCGGACAGGTGTCCGGGGAGCTGTTTTTT
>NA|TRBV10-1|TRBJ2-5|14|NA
CASKLNPTQETQYF
TGCGCCAGCAAGCTAAATCCAACCCAAGAGACCCAGTACTTC
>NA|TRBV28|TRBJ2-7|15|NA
CASSRAGDPFYEQYF
TGTGCCAGCAGCCGCGCCGGGGACCCCTTCTACGAGCAGTACTTC
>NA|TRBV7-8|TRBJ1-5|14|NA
CASSLERNNQPQHF
TGTGCCAGCAGCTTAGAAAGGAACAATCAGCCCCAGCATTTT
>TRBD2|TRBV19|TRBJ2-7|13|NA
CASSIREGYEQYF
TGTGCCAGTAGTATACGGGAGGGCTACGAGCAGTACTTC
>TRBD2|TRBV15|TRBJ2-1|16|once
CATSSDPSGRYNEQFF
TGTGCCACCAGCAGTGATCCTAGCGGGAGGTACAATGAGCAGTTCTTC
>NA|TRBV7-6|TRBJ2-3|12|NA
CASSPGTDTQYF
TGTGCCAGCAGCCCCGGGACAGATACGCAGTATTTT
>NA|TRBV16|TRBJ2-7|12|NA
CASSLTGSEQYF
TGTGCCAGCAGCCTTACAGGGTCCGAGCAGTACTTC
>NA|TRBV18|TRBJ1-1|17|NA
CASSPRRVQTGNTEAFF
TGTGCCAGCTCACCGAGGAGAGTGCAGACAGGGAACACTGAAGCTTTCTTT
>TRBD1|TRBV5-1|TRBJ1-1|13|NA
CASSPDRDTEAFF
TGCGCCAGCAGCCCGGACAGGGATACTGAAGCTTTCTTT
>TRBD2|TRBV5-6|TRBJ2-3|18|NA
CASSFLAGAPPYTDTQYF
TGTGCCAGCAGCTTCCTAGCGGGGGCCCCGCCCTACACAGATACGCAGTATTTT
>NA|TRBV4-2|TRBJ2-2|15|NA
CASSQDGRGTGELFF
TGTGCCAGCAGCCAAGATGGCAGGGGCACCGGGGAGCTGTTTTTT
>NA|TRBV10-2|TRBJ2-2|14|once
CASTRNRDTGELFF
TGCGCCAGCACGCGTAACAGGGACACCGGGGAGCTGTTTTTT
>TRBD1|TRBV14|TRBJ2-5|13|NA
CASSRGQGETQYF
TGTGCCAGCAGCCGTGGACAGGGTGAGACCCAGTACTTC
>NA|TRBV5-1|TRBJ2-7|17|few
CASSRLGGGGSTYEQYF
TGCGCCAGCAGCCGACTAGGGGGAGGGGGAAGCACCTACGAGCAGTACTTC
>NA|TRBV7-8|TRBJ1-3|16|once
CASSLAAGSSGNTIYF
TGTGCCAGCAGCTTAGCAGCGGGGAGCTCTGGAAACACCATATATTTT
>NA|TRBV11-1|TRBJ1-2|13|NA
CASSTGTRYGYTF
TGTGCCAGCAGCACCGGGACACGCTATGGCTACACCTTC
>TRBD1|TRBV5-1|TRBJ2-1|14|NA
CASSLDPGGSEQFF
TGCGCCAGCAGCTTGGACCCAGGGGGCAGTGAGCAGTTCTTC
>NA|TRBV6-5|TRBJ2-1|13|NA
CASSYGLINEQFF
TGTGCCAGCAGTTATGGACTCATCAATGAGCAGTTCTTC
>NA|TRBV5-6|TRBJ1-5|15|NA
CASSFGRGGNQPQHF
TGTGCCAGCAGCTTCGGGCGGGGGGGCAATCAGCCCCAGCATTTT
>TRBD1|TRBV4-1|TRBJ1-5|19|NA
CASSQNALVRDSRDQPQHF
TGCGCCAGCAGCCAAAACGCCCTAGTTAGGGACAGTAGGGACCAGCCCCAGCATTTT
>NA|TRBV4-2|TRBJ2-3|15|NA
CASSSGLVSTDTQYF
TGTGCCAGCAGCTCGGGGTTAGTCAGCACAGATACGCAGTATTTT
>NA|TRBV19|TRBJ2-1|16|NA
CASSPGSHRSYNEQFF
TGTGCCAGTAGCCCCGGGAGCCATAGGTCCTACAATGAGCAGTTCTTC
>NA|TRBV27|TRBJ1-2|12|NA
CASSLRGDGYTF
TGTGCCAGCAGTTTACGGGGCGATGGCTACACCTTC
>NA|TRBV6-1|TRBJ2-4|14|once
CAIGVARAKNIQYF
TGTGCCATCGGGGTCGCCCGAGCCAAAAACATTCAGTACTTC
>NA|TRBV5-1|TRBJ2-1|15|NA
CASSSQGSSYNEQFF
TGCGCCAGCTCATCACAGGGCTCGTCCTACAATGAGCAGTTCTTC
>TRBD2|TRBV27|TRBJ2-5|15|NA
CASTPQPTSGETQYF
TGTGCCAGCACCCCACAACCGACTAGCGGGGAGACCCAGTACTTC
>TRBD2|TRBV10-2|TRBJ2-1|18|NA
CASSGGLAGAYSYNEQFF
TGCGCCAGCAGTGGAGGGCTAGCGGGAGCCTACTCCTACAATGAGCAGTTCTTC
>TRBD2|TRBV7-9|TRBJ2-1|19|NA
CASSPPPSGRAGSYNEQFF
TGTGCCAGCAGCCCCCCCCCTAGCGGGAGGGCCGGGTCCTACAATGAGCAGTTCTTC
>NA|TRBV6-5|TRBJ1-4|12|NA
CASSSRNEKLFF
TGTGCCAGCAGTTCCCGGAATGAAAAACTGTTTTTT